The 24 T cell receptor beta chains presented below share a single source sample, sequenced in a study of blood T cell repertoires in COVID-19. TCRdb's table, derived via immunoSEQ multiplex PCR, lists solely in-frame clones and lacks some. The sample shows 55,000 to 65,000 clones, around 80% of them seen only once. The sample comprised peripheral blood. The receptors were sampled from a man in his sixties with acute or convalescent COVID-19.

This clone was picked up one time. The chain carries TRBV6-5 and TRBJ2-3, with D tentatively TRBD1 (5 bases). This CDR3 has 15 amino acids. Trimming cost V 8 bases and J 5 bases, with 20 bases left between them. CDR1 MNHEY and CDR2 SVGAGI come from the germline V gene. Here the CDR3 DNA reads TGTGCCAGCGCCCCCCGTTTCCGCCAGGGAGATACGCAGTATTTT. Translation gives CASAPRFRQGDTQYF.

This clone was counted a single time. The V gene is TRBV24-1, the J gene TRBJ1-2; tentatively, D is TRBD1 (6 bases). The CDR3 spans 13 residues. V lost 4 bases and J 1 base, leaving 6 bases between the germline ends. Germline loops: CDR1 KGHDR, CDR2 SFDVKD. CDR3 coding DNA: TGTGCCACCAGTGAGGACAGTAACTATGGCTACACCTTC. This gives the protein CATSEDSNYGYTF.

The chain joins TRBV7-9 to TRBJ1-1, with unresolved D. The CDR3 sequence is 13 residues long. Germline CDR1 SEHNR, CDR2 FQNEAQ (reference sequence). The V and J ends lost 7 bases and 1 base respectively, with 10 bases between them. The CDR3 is CASNVQENTEAFF. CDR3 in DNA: TGTGCCAGCAACGTGCAGGAGAACACTGAAGCTTTCTTT.

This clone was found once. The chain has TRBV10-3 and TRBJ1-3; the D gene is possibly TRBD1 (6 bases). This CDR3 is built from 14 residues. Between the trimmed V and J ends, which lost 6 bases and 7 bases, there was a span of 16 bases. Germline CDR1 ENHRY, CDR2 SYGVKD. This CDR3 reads CAISVRGSANTIYF. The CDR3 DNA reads TGTGCCATCAGCGTGAGGGGGTCGGCTAACACCATATATTTT.

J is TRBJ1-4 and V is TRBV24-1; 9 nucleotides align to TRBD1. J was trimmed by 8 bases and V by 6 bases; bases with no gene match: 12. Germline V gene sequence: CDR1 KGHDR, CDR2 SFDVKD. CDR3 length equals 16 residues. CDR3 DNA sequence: TGTGCCACCAGTAATTCTAGAGGGACAGGGTGGGAAAAACTGTTTTTT. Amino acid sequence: CATSNSRGTGWEKLFF.

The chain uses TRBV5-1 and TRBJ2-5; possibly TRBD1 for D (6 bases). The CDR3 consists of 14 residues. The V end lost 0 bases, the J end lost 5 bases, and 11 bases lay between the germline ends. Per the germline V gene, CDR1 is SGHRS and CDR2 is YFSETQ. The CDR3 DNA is TGCGCCAGCAGCTTGGACAGGGCCACGGAGACCCAGTACTTC. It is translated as CASSLDRATETQYF. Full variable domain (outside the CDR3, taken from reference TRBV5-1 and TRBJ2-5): KAGVTQTPRYLIKTRGQQVTLSCSPISGHRSVSWYQQTPGQGLQFLFEYFSETQRNKGNFPGRFSGRQFSNSRSEMNVSTLELGDSALYLCASSLDRATETQYFGPGTRLLVL.

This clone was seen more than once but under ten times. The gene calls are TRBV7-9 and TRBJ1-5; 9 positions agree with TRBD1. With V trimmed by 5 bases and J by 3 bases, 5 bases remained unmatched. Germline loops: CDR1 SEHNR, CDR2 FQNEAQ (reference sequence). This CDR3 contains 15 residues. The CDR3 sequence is CASSPGQGNNQPQHF. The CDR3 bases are TGTGCCAGCAGCCCGGGACAGGGTAACAATCAGCCCCAGCATTTT.

The CDR3 coding sequence is TGCGCCAGCAGCTTGCGGGACAGGGGGCGAGGCCCTGGGGCCAACGTCCTGACTTTC. It specifies CASSLRDRGRGPGANVLTF. The gene calls are TRBV5-1 and TRBJ2-6; 12 nucleotides line up with TRBD1. The CDR3 contains 19 residues. Germline V gene lookup returns CDR1 SGHRS and CDR2 YFSETQ. Trimming at V came to 1 base and at J to 2 bases, leaving 7 bases not matched to a gene.

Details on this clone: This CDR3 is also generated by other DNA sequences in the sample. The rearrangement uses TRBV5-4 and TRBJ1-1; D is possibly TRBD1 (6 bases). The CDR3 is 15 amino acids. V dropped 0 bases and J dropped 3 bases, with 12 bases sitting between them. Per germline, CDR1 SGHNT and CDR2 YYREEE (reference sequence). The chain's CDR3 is CASSLGRGGYTEAFF. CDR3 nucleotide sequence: TGTGCCAGCAGCTTGGGCAGGGGAGGGTACACTGAAGCTTTCTTT.

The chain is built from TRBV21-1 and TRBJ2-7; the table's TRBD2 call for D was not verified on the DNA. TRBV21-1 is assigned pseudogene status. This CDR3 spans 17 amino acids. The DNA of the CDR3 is TGTGCCAGCAGCAAAGAGCCCACGAGAAGAAGCTCCTACGAGCAGTACTTC. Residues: CASSKEPTRRSSYEQYF.

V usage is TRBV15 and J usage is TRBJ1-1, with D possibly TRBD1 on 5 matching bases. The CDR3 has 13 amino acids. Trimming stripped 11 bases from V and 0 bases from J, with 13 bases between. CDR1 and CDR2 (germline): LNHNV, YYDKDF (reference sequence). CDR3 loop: CAAQPQVNTEAFF. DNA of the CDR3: TGTGCCGCGCAACCACAGGTGAACACTGAAGCTTTCTTT.

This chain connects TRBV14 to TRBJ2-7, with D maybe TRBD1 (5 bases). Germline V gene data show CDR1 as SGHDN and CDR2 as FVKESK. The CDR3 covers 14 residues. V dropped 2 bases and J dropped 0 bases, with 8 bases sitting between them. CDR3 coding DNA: TGTGCCAGCAGCCAAACAGGCCGCTCCTACGAGCAGTACTTC. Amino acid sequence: CASSQTGRSYEQYF.

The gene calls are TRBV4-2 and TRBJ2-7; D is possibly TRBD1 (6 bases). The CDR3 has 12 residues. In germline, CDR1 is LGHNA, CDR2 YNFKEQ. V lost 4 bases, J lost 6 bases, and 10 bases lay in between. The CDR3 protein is CASSLQGREQYF. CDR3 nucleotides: TGTGCCAGCAGCCTCCAGGGGCGCGAGCAGTACTTC.

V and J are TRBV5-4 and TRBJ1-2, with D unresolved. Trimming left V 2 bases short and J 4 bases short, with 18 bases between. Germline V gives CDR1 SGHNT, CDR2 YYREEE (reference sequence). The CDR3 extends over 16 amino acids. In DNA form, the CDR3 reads TGTGCCAGCAGCTTCATTACTCGACTAGGGTTCTATGGCTACACCTTC. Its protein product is CASSFITRLGFYGYTF.

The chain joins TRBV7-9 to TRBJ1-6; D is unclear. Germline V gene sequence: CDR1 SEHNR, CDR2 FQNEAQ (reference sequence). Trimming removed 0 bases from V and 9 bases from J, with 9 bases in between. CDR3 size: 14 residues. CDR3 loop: CASSLAQEASPLHF. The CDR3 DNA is TGTGCCAGCAGCTTAGCGCAGGAGGCTTCACCCCTCCACTTT.

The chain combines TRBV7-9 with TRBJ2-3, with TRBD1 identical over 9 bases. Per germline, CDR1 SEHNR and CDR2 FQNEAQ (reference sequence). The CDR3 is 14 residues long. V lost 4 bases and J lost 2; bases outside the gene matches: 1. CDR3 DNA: TGTGCCAGCAGCTGGACAGGGGCCACAGATACGCAGTATTTT. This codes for CASSWTGATDTQYF. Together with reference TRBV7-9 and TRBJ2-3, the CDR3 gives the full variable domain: DTGVSQNPRHKITKRGQNVTFRCDPISEHNRLYWYRQTLGQGPEFLTYFQNEAQLEKSRLLSDRFSAERPKGSFSTLEIQRTEQGDSAMYLCASSWTGATDTQYFGPGTRLTVL.

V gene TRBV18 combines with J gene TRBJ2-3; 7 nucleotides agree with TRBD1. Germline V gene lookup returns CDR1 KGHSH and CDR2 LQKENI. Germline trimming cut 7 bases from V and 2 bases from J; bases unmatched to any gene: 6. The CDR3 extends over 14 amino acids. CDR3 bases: TGTGCCAGCTTCCCGGGACAGCTCACAGATACGCAGTATTTT. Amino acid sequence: CASFPGQLTDTQYF.

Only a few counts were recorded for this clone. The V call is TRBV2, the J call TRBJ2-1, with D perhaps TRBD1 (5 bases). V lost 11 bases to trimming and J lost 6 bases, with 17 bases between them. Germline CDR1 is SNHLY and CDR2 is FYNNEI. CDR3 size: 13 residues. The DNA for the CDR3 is TGTGCCTCCCAAGGGGTGGACGGCAATGAGCAGTTCTTC. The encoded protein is CASQGVDGNEQFF.

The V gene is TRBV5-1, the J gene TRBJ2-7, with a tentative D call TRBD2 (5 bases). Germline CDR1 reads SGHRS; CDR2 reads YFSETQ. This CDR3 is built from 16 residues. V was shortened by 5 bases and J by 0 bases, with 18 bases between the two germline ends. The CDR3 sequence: CASRIDPLGSSYEQYF. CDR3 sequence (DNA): TGCGCCAGCAGGATCGACCCCCTAGGGAGCTCCTACGAGCAGTACTTC.

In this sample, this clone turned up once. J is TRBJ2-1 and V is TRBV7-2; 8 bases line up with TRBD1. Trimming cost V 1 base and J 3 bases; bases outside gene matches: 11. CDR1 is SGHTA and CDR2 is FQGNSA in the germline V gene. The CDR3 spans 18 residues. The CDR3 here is CASSLEASRTGNYNEQFF. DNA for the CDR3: TGTGCCAGCAGCTTAGAAGCTTCCAGGACAGGGAACTACAATGAGCAGTTCTTC.

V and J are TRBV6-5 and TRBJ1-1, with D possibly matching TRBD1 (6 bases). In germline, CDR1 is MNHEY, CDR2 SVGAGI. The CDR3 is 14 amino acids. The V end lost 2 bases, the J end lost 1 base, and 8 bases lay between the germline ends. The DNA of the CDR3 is TGTGCCAGCAGTTACGGGGGCGGGAACACTGAAGCTTTCTTT. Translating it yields CASSYGGGNTEAFF.

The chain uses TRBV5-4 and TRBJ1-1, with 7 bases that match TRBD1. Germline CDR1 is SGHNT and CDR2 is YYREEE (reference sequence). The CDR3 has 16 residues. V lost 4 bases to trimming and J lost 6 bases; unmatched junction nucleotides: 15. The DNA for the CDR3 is TGTGCCAGCAGCAAGACAGGGTGGTTTAAAGACGCTGAAGCTTTCTTT. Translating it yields CASSKTGWFKDAEAFF.

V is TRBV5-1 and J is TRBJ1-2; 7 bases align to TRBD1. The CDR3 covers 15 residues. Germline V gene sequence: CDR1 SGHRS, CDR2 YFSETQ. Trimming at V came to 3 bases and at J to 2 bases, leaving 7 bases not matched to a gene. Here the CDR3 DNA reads TGCGCCAGCAGCTCCTTGGGACAGCAGAACTATGGCTACACCTTC. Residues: CASSSLGQQNYGYTF. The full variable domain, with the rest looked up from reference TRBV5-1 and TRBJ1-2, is KAGVTQTPRYLIKTRGQQVTLSCSPISGHRSVSWYQQTPGQGLQFLFEYFSETQRNKGNFPGRFSGRQFSNSRSEMNVSTLELGDSALYLCASSSLGQQNYGYTFGSGTRLTVV.

This CDR3 reads CASSLNGGYNSPLHF. CDR3 in DNA: TGTGCCAGCAGCTTAAACGGAGGGTATAATTCACCCCTCCACTTT. The chain is built from TRBV7-2 and TRBJ1-6; D gene unclear. Trimming took off 2 bases at V and 4 bases at J, with 9 bases between the two ends. The CDR3 extends over 15 amino acids. The germline V gene encodes CDR1 SGHTA and CDR2 FQGNSA.